Listed below are T cell receptor beta chains from one sample, sequenced in a study of blood T cell repertoires in COVID-19. TCRdb's copy holds only in-frame clones and misses some; the assay was immunoSEQ multiplex PCR. The data hold about 150,000 clones, with roughly four fifths observed a single time. The specimen sequenced was peripheral blood. These TCRs come from a man older than 75 with acute or convalescent COVID-19. The CDR3 runs from the conserved cysteine through the conserved F or W. Fields, in order: J gene, V gene, CDR3 length, CDR3 protein.

J gene: TRBJ2-2
V gene: TRBV10-1
CDR3 length: 13
CDR3 protein: CASSDTNTGELFF

J gene: TRBJ1-4
V gene: TRBV7-2
CDR3 length: 15
CDR3 protein: CASSSGGPSLGELFF

J gene: TRBJ2-2
V gene: TRBV7-2
CDR3 length: 15
CDR3 protein: CASNSRGTGTGELFF

J gene: TRBJ2-2
V gene: TRBV5-6
CDR3 length: 15
CDR3 protein: CASSASGGITGELFF

J gene: TRBJ1-1
V gene: TRBV19
CDR3 length: 14
CDR3 protein: CASRPGQWNTEAFF

J gene: TRBJ2-3
V gene: TRBV7-2
CDR3 length: 16
CDR3 protein: CASSLTSGGRTDTQYF

J gene: TRBJ2-1
V gene: TRBV28
CDR3 length: 16
CDR3 protein: CASSPLRGVKDNEQFF

J gene: TRBJ2-2
V gene: TRBV5-1
CDR3 length: 16
CDR3 protein: CASSSLPIGGGGELFF

J gene: TRBJ1-6
V gene: TRBV5-8
CDR3 length: 16
CDR3 protein: CASSPWTGAENSPLHF

J gene: TRBJ2-2
V gene: TRBV5-4
CDR3 length: 16
CDR3 protein: CASSSGTRSLDGELFF

J gene: TRBJ1-4
V gene: TRBV10-3
CDR3 length: 16
CDR3 protein: CAISEPGRQGYEKLFF

J gene: TRBJ2-3
V gene: TRBV29-1
CDR3 length: 15
CDR3 protein: CSAPCKGGAEDTQYF

J gene: TRBJ1-1
V gene: TRBV5-5
CDR3 length: 12
CDR3 protein: CASSWTGGEAFF

J gene: TRBJ2-5
V gene: TRBV7-6
CDR3 length: 15
CDR3 protein: CASSPLAGVSETQYF

J gene: TRBJ2-5
V gene: TRBV6-6
CDR3 length: 16
CDR3 protein: CASSRPAGGFQETQYF

J gene: TRBJ1-5
V gene: TRBV21-1
CDR3 length: 19
CDR3 protein: CASSRDRSFPSPSNQPQHF

J gene: TRBJ1-1
V gene: TRBV19
CDR3 length: 16
CDR3 protein: CASRRAGTGGWTEAFF

J gene: TRBJ2-2
V gene: TRBV5-4
CDR3 length: 16
CDR3 protein: CASSLAGFANTGELFF

J gene: TRBJ2-2
V gene: TRBV5-1
CDR3 length: 13
CDR3 protein: CASSSQGTGELFF

J gene: TRBJ1-2
V gene: TRBV9
CDR3 length: 14
CDR3 protein: CASSQTGGNYGYTF

J gene: TRBJ2-2
V gene: TRBV6-6
CDR3 length: 15
CDR3 protein: CASMFTGGNTGELFF

J gene: TRBJ1-1
V gene: TRBV6-5
CDR3 length: 11
CDR3 protein: CASRGQREAFF

J gene: TRBJ1-3
V gene: TRBV6-5
CDR3 length: 14
CDR3 protein: CASSYSAAGNTIYF

J gene: TRBJ2-3
V gene: TRBV29-1
CDR3 length: 11
CDR3 protein: CSTLYADTQYF

J gene: TRBJ1-1
V gene: TRBV3-1/TRBV3-2
CDR3 length: 15
CDR3 protein: CASSQEGRRGTEAFF

J gene: TRBJ1-2
V gene: TRBV19
CDR3 length: 16
CDR3 protein: CASSRGRGGDPYGYTF

J gene: TRBJ2-2
V gene: TRBV10-3
CDR3 length: 15
CDR3 protein: CAIGAGIRDTGELFF

J gene: TRBJ1-2
V gene: TRBV11-1
CDR3 length: 16
CDR3 protein: CASSPRGAGTNYGYTF

J gene: TRBJ2-1
V gene: TRBV3-1/TRBV3-2
CDR3 length: 15
CDR3 protein: CASSQGQGGVNEQFF

J gene: TRBJ2-5
V gene: TRBV14
CDR3 length: 12
CDR3 protein: CASSQVARTQYF

J gene: TRBJ2-1
V gene: TRBV9
CDR3 length: 19
CDR3 protein: CASSVVAGTSGAPRNEQFF

J gene: TRBJ2-2
V gene: TRBV11-3
CDR3 length: 13
CDR3 protein: CASSRGEAGELFF

J gene: TRBJ2-7
V gene: TRBV5-6
CDR3 length: 14
CDR3 protein: CASTEAGMKSEQYF

J gene: TRBJ2-3
V gene: TRBV9
CDR3 length: 16
CDR3 protein: CASSVGAPTGADTQYF

J gene: TRBJ1-2
V gene: TRBV4-2
CDR3 length: 15
CDR3 protein: CASSQDGDRSHGYTF

J gene: TRBJ1-1
V gene: TRBV5-4
CDR3 length: 15
CDR3 protein: CASSLQGAWNTEAFF

J gene: TRBJ1-1
V gene: TRBV19
CDR3 length: 13
CDR3 protein: CASNRGRNTEAFF

J gene: TRBJ2-6
V gene: TRBV5-4
CDR3 length: 14
CDR3 protein: CAVYTFSGANVLTF

J gene: TRBJ2-7
V gene: TRBV19
CDR3 length: 13
CDR3 protein: CASRRDRGGEQYF

J gene: TRBJ1-3
V gene: TRBV28
CDR3 length: 15
CDR3 protein: CASSSQGIPGNTIYF

J gene: TRBJ1-6
V gene: TRBV7-2
CDR3 length: 16
CDR3 protein: CASSLGQWGDGSPLHF

J gene: TRBJ2-5
V gene: TRBV5-4
CDR3 length: 14
CDR3 protein: CASSKQGAEETQYF

J gene: TRBJ2-5
V gene: TRBV11-1
CDR3 length: 15
CDR3 protein: CASSPGQGNQETQYF

J gene: TRBJ1-2
V gene: TRBV3-1/TRBV3-2
CDR3 length: 15
CDR3 protein: CASSQAGTASVARDF

J gene: TRBJ2-5
V gene: TRBV10-3
CDR3 length: 16
CDR3 protein: CAISDSGGTFQETQYF

J gene: TRBJ1-2
V gene: TRBV12-3/TRBV12-4
CDR3 length: 13
CDR3 protein: CASSPAGTGRGTF

J gene: TRBJ2-1
V gene: TRBV5-1
CDR3 length: 16
CDR3 protein: CASSWGATGTGNEQFF

J gene: TRBJ1-4
V gene: TRBV5-1
CDR3 length: 19
CDR3 protein: CASSGGWRTGTDVMRKLFF

J gene: TRBJ2-2
V gene: TRBV24-1
CDR3 length: 16
CDR3 protein: CATSNPTGGVTGELFF

J gene: TRBJ2-5
V gene: TRBV11-3
CDR3 length: 15
CDR3 protein: CASSLQNGAEETQYF